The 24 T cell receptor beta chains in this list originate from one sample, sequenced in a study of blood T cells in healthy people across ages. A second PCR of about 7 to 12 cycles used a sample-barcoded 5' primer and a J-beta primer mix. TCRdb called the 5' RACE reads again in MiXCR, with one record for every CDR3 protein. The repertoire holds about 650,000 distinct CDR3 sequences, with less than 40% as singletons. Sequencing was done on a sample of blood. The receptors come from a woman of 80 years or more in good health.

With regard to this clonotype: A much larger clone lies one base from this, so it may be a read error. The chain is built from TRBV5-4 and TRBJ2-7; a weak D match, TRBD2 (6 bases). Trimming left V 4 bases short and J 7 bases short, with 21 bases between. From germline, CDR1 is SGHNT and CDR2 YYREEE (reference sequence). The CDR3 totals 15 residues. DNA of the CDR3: TGTGCCAGCAGCCCTGGGGGGAACTCCTACAATGAGCAGTACTTC. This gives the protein CASSPGGNSYNEQYF. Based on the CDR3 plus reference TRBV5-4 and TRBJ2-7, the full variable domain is ETGVTQSPTHLIKTRGQQVTLRCSSQSGHNTVSWYQQALGQGPQFIFQYYREEENGRGNFPPRFSGLQFPNYSSELNVNALELDDSALYLCASSPGGNSYNEQYFGPGTRLTVT.

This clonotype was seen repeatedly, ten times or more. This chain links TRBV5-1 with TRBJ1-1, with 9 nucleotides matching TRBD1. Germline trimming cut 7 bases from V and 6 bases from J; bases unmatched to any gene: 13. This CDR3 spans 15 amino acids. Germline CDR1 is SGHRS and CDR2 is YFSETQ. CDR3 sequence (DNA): TGCGCCAGCCATTCCTCGGACAGGGGTTGGGCTGAAGCTTTCTTT. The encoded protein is CASHSSDRGWAEAFF.

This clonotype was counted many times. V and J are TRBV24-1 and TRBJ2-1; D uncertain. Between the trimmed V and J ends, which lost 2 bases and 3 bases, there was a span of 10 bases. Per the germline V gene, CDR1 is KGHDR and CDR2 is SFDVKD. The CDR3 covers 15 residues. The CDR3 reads CATSDYRKDYNEQFF. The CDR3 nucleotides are TGTGCCACCAGTGATTACCGGAAGGACTACAATGAGCAGTTCTTC.

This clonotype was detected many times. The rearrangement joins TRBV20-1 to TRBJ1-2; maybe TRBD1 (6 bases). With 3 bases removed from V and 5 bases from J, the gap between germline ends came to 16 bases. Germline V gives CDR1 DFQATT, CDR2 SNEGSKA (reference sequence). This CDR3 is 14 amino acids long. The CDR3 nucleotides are TGCAGTGCTAGTGCCACTGAAGGGGGGTATGGCTACACCTTC. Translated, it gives CSASATEGGYGYTF.

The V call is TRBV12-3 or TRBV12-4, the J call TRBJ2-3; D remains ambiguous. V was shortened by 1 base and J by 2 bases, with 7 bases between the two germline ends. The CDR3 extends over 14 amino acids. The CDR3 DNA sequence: TGTGCCAGCAGTTTAGTGTCAGACACAGATACGCAGTATTTT. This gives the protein CASSLVSDTDTQYF.

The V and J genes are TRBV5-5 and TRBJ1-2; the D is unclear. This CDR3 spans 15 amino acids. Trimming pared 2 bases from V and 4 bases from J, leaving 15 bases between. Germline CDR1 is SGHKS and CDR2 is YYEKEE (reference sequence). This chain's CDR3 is CASSFYSQESYGYTF. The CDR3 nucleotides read TGTGCCAGCAGCTTTTATAGCCAGGAGAGCTATGGCTACACCTTC.

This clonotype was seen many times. CDR3 DNA: TGTGCCAGCAGCCCCCGGGGCGACGGCTACACCTTC. Translating it yields CASSPRGDGYTF. V usage is TRBV7-2 and J usage is TRBJ1-2, with D perhaps matching TRBD1 (5 bases). The V end lost 5 bases, the J end lost 8 bases, and 12 bases lay between the germline ends. This CDR3 comprises 12 residues. CDR1 and CDR2 (germline): SGHTA, FQGNSA.

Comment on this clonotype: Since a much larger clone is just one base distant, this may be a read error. CDR3 protein: CACSPLSVEQFF. The CDR3 coding sequence is TGTGCTTGCAGCCCTCTTTCGGTTGAGCAGTTCTTC. The chain is built from TRBV7-7 and TRBJ2-1; D is uncertain. This CDR3 is 12 amino acids long. From germline, CDR1 is SSHAT and CDR2 FNYEAQ (reference sequence).

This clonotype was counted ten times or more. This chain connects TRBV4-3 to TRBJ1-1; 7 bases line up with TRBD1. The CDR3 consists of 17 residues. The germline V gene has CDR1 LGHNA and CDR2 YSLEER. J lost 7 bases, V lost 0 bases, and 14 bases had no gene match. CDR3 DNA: TGCGCCAGCAGCCAAGATATCGGGCTTCAGGGGGTTATTGAAGCTTTCTTT. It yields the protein CASSQDIGLQGVIEAFF.

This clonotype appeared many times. The CDR3 here is CSATDRDKSSYNEQFF. In DNA form, the CDR3 reads TGCAGTGCTACCGACCGGGACAAGAGCTCCTACAATGAGCAGTTCTTC. J is TRBJ2-1 and V is TRBV20-1, with D perhaps matching TRBD1 (6 bases). Germline V gene lookup returns CDR1 DFQATT and CDR2 SNEGSKA (reference sequence). The CDR3 consists of 16 residues. V was cut by 4 bases and J by 0 bases, with 16 bases left in between.

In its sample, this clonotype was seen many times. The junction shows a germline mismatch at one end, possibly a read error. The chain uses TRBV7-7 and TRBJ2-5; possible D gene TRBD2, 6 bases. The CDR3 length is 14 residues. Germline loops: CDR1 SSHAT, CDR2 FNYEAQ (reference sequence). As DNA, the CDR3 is TGTGCTAGCAGCCCGCTAGCGCGGCAAGAGACCCAGTACTTC. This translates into CASSPLARQETQYF.

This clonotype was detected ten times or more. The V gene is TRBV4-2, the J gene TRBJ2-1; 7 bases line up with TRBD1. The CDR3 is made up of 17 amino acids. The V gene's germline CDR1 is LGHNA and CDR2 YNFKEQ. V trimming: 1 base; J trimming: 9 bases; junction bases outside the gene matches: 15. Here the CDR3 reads CASSQVSGQALRGEQFF. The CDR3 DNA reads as TGTGCCAGCAGCCAAGTAAGCGGACAGGCTTTAAGGGGTGAGCAGTTCTTC.

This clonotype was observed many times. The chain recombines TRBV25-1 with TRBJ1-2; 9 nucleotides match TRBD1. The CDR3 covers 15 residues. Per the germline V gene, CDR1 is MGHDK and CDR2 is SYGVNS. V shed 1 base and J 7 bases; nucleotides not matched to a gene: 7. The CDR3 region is CASSESGTGRSGYTF. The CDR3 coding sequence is TGTGCCAGCAGTGAATCCGGGACAGGGCGGTCTGGCTACACCTTC.

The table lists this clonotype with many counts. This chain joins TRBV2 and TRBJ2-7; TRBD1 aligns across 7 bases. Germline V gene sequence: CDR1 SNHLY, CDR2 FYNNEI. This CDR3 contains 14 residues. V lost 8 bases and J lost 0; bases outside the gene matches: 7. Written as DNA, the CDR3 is TGTGCCAGCTGTTCCAGGGGGAGCTCCTACGAGCAGTACTTC. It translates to CASCSRGSSYEQYF. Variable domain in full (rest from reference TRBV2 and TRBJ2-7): EPEVTQTPSHQVTQMGQEVILRCVPISNHLYFYWYRQILGQKVEFLVSFYNNEISEKSEIFDDQFSVERPDGSNFTLKIRSTKLEDSAMYFCASCSRGSSYEQYFGPGTRLTVT.

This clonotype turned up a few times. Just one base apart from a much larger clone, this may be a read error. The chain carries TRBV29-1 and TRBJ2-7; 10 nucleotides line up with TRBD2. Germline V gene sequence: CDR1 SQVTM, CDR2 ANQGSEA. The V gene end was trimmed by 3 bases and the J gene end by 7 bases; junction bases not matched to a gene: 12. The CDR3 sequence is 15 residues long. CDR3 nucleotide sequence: TGCAGCGTTGACTCGGGTAGCGGGGGGTACAATGAGCAGTACTTC. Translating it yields CSVDSGSGGYNEQYF.

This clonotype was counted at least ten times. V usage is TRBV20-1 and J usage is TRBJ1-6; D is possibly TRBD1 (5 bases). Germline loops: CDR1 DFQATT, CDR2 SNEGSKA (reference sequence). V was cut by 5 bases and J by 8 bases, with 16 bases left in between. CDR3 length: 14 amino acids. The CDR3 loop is CSASRQGGDSPLHF. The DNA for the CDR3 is TGCAGTGCTTCGCGGCAGGGTGGGGATTCACCCCTCCACTTT.

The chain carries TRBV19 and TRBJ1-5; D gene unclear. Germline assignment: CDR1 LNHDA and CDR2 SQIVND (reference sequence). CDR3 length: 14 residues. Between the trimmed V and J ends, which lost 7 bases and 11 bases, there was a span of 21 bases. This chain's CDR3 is CASTDPRGRGSQHF. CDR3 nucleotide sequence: TGTGCCAGTACCGATCCTCGCGGTCGCGGATCCCAGCATTTT.

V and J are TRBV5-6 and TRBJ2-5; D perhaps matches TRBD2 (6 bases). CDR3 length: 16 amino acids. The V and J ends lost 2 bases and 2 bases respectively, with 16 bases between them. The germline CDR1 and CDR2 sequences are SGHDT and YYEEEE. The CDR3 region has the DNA TGTGCCAGCAGCTTCGGGGACGGGACTGGGCAAGAGACCCAGTACTTC. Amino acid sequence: CASSFGDGTGQETQYF.

Here the CDR3 DNA reads TGCAGTGCTACCGGGACAGCTAATCAGCCCCAGCATTTT. This gives the protein CSATGTANQPQHF. V is TRBV20-1 and J is TRBJ1-5, with 7 nucleotides matching TRBD1. The CDR3 length is 13 residues. Looked up from germline, CDR1 is DFQATT and CDR2 is SNEGSKA (reference sequence). Germline trimming cut 4 bases from V and 4 bases from J; bases unmatched to any gene: 4.

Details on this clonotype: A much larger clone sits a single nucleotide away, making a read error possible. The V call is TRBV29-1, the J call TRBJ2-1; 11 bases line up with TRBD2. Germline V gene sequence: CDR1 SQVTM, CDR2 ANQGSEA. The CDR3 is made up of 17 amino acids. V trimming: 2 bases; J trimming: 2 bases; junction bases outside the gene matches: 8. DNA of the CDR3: TGCAGCGTTGAAAAGCGACTAGCGGGGACCCCCTACAATGAGCAGTTCTTC. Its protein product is CSVEKRLAGTPYNEQFF.

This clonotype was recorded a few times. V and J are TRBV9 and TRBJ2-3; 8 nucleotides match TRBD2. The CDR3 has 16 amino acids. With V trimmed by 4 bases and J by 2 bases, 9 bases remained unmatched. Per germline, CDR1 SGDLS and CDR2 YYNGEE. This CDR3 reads CASSFSRGGFTDTQYF. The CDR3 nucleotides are TGTGCCAGCAGCTTTTCCCGGGGGGGCTTCACAGATACGCAGTATTTT. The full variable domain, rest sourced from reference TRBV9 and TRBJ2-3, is DSGVTQTPKHLITATGQRVTLRCSPRSGDLSVYWYQQSLDQGLQFLIQYYNGEERAKGNILERFSAQQFPDLHSELNLSSLELGDSALYFCASSFSRGGFTDTQYFGPGTRLTVL.

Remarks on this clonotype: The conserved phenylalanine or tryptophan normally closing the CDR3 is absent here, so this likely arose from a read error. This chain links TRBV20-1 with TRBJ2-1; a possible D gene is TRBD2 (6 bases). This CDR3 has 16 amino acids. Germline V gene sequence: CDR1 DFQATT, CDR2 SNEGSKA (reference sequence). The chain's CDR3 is CGAGKDSRRGTDEQFL. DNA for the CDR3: TGCGGTGCTGGGAAGGACTCGCGGCGGGGTACGGATGAGCAGTTCCTC.

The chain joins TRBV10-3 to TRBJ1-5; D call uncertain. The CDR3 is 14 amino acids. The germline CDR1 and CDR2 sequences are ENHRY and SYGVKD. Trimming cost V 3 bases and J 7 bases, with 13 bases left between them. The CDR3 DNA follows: TGTGCCATCAGTGACGGACGTAACGGACAGCCCCAGCATTTT. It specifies CAISDGRNGQPQHF.

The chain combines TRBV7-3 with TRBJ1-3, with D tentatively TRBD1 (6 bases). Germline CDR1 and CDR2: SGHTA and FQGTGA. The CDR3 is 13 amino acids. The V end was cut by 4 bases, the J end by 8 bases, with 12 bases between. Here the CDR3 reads CASSSTGRDTIYF. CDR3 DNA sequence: TGTGCCAGCAGCTCAACAGGGCGAGACACCATATATTTT. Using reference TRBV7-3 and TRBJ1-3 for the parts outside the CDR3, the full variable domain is GAGVSQTPSNKVTEKGKYVELRCDPISGHTALYWYRQSLGQGPEFLIYFQGTGAADDSGLPNDRFFAVRPEGSVSTLKIQRTERGDSAVYLCASSSTGRDTIYFGEGSWLTVV.